The rows below give T cell receptor beta chains drawn from one sample of a study of PD-1 blockade in mismatch repair-deficient tumors. Using immunoSEQ multiplex PCR, the repertoire was profiled, and TCRdb retains in-frame clones only, with some absent. The sample yields around 18,000 clones, around 82% seen once. The sample was PBMCs, taken approximately five months after starting pembrolizumab. These receptors were obtained from an adult with mismatch repair-deficient cancer. Each CDR3 is given with its conserved first and last residue. D genes are given only for firm matches. Expanded clones get a size class; other rows say once, few or many, or leave the size out.

d_gene: TRBD2; abundance: .; j_gene: TRBJ2-1; v_gene: TRBV4-1; CDR3aa: CASSRPGLAAYNEQFF; CDR3nt: TGCGCCAGCAGCCGCCCGGGACTAGCGGCCTACAATGAGCAGTTCTTC
d_gene: TRBD1; abundance: .; j_gene: TRBJ2-1; v_gene: TRBV6-1; CDR3aa: CASKVTGGGHEQFF; CDR3nt: TGTGCCAGCAAGGTCACAGGGGGCGGCCATGAGCAGTTCTTC
d_gene: .; abundance: few; j_gene: TRBJ1-2; v_gene: TRBV6-1; CDR3aa: CASSEYHISNYGYTF; CDR3nt: TGTGCCAGCAGTGAATATCACATTTCTAACTATGGCTACACCTTC
d_gene: TRBD2; abundance: .; j_gene: TRBJ2-1; v_gene: TRBV19; CDR3aa: CASRTSGYNEQFF; CDR3nt: TGTGCCAGTAGGACTAGCGGTTACAATGAGCAGTTCTTC
d_gene: TRBD1; abundance: once; j_gene: TRBJ1-5; v_gene: TRBV30; CDR3aa: CAWSPQGDQPQHF; CDR3nt: TGTGCCTGGAGTCCCCAGGGGGATCAGCCCCAGCATTTT
d_gene: .; abundance: .; j_gene: TRBJ1-6; v_gene: TRBV7-8; CDR3aa: CASSPGDPRRRDNSPLHF; CDR3nt: TGTGCCAGCAGCCCAGGGGATCCCCGGAGACGGGACAATTCACCCCTCCACTTT
d_gene: TRBD1; abundance: once; j_gene: TRBJ2-3; v_gene: TRBV28; CDR3aa: CASSSPGTGGRDTQYF; CDR3nt: TGTGCCAGCAGTTCCCCCGGGACAGGGGGCCGGGATACGCAGTATTTT
d_gene: .; abundance: .; j_gene: TRBJ1-1; v_gene: TRBV5-4; CDR3aa: CASTKTGGNTEAFF; CDR3nt: TGTGCCAGCACAAAGACAGGAGGGAACACTGAAGCTTTCTTT
d_gene: .; abundance: .; j_gene: TRBJ1-1; v_gene: TRBV30; CDR3aa: CAWSVQVNTEAFF; CDR3nt: TGTGCCTGGAGTGTACAAGTGAACACTGAAGCTTTCTTT
d_gene: TRBD1; abundance: .; j_gene: TRBJ2-7; v_gene: TRBV27; CDR3aa: CASSALPLLSQGVYEQYF; CDR3nt: TGTGCCAGCAGTGCGTTGCCACTGCTAAGTCAGGGGGTGTACGAGCAGTACTTC
d_gene: .; abundance: .; j_gene: TRBJ2-5; v_gene: TRBV28; CDR3aa: CASSEPGQGQETQYF; CDR3nt: TGTGCCAGCAGCGAACCGGGACAAGGACAAGAGACCCAGTACTTC
d_gene: TRBD1; abundance: .; j_gene: TRBJ2-7; v_gene: TRBV5-1; CDR3aa: CASSPGQGAKHEQYF; CDR3nt: TGCGCCAGCAGCCCGGGACAGGGGGCGAAGCACGAGCAGTACTTC
d_gene: TRBD1; abundance: .; j_gene: TRBJ2-5; v_gene: TRBV10-3; CDR3aa: CAISEQGVQETQYF; CDR3nt: TGTGCCATCAGTGAGCAGGGGGTCCAAGAGACCCAGTACTTC
d_gene: TRBD2; abundance: .; j_gene: TRBJ2-5; v_gene: TRBV5-1; CDR3aa: CASSLGWGGSGIEETQYF; CDR3nt: TGCGCCAGCAGCTTGGGTTGGGGCGGGAGCGGTATTGAAGAGACCCAGTACTTC
d_gene: .; abundance: .; j_gene: TRBJ2-7; v_gene: TRBV5-8; CDR3aa: CASSLWLQSYEQYF; CDR3nt: TGTGCCAGCAGCTTGTGGCTGCAGTCCTACGAGCAGTACTTC
d_gene: .; abundance: .; j_gene: TRBJ2-1; v_gene: TRBV7-3; CDR3aa: CASSLTSVSYNEQFF; CDR3nt: TGTGCCAGCAGCTTAACTAGCGTCTCCTACAATGAGCAGTTCTTC
d_gene: TRBD1; abundance: .; j_gene: TRBJ1-4; v_gene: TRBV28; CDR3aa: CASSYDRATNEKLFF; CDR3nt: TGTGCCAGCAGCTACGACAGGGCAACTAATGAAAAACTGTTTTTT
d_gene: .; abundance: once; j_gene: TRBJ1-1; v_gene: TRBV25-1; CDR3aa: CASSESPGAEAFF; CDR3nt: TGTGCCAGCAGTGAATCGCCAGGGGCTGAAGCTTTCTTT
d_gene: .; abundance: once; j_gene: TRBJ1-5; v_gene: TRBV15; CDR3aa: CATSRLGGNQPQHF; CDR3nt: TGTGCCACCAGCAGGCTGGGGGGGAATCAGCCCCAGCATTTT
d_gene: TRBD1; abundance: .; j_gene: TRBJ1-1; v_gene: TRBV11-3; CDR3aa: CASERGQGDTEAFF; CDR3nt: TGTGCCAGCGAACGAGGGCAGGGGGACACTGAAGCTTTCTTT
d_gene: TRBD2; abundance: .; j_gene: TRBJ2-1; v_gene: TRBV28; CDR3aa: CASSLFLAGGYEQFF; CDR3nt: TGTGCCAGCAGTTTATTCCTAGCGGGAGGGTATGAGCAGTTCTTC
d_gene: TRBD2; abundance: few; j_gene: TRBJ2-7; v_gene: TRBV4-1; CDR3aa: CASSQLAGESYEQYF; CDR3nt: TGCGCCAGCAGCCAGTTAGCGGGAGAGTCCTACGAGCAGTACTTC
d_gene: .; abundance: .; j_gene: TRBJ2-1; v_gene: TRBV28; CDR3aa: CATNTQGNNEQFF; CDR3nt: TGTGCTACTAATACTCAGGGGAACAATGAGCAGTTCTTC
d_gene: TRBD2; abundance: .; j_gene: TRBJ2-2; v_gene: TRBV7-2; CDR3aa: CASSSLAGWSGELFF; CDR3nt: TGTGCCAGCAGCTCCCTAGCGGGATGGTCCGGGGAGCTGTTTTTT
d_gene: TRBD1; abundance: .; j_gene: TRBJ1-4; v_gene: TRBV6-1; CDR3aa: CASRSGQGDEKLFF; CDR3nt: TGTGCCAGCCGTTCGGGGCAGGGGGATGAAAAACTGTTTTTT
d_gene: .; abundance: .; j_gene: TRBJ1-5; v_gene: TRBV12-5; CDR3aa: CASGLVSPGQPQHF; CDR3nt: TGTGCTAGTGGTTTGGTTAGTCCAGGACAGCCCCAGCATTTT
d_gene: TRBD2; abundance: .; j_gene: TRBJ2-2; v_gene: TRBV9; CDR3aa: CASSVMGLAGGGFNTGELFF; CDR3nt: TGTGCCAGCAGCGTAATGGGACTAGCGGGAGGGGGATTCAACACCGGGGAGCTGTTTTTT
d_gene: TRBD2; abundance: .; j_gene: TRBJ2-1; v_gene: TRBV7-9; CDR3aa: CASSLGLAGGPIKNEQFF; CDR3nt: TGTGCCAGCAGCTTGGGACTAGCGGGAGGGCCAATTAAAAATGAGCAGTTCTTC
d_gene: TRBD1; abundance: .; j_gene: TRBJ1-5; v_gene: TRBV5-6; CDR3aa: CASSLSGTGLNQPQHF; CDR3nt: TGTGCCAGCAGCTTGAGTGGGACAGGGTTGAATCAGCCCCAGCATTTT
d_gene: .; abundance: .; j_gene: TRBJ2-3; v_gene: TRBV11-1; CDR3aa: CASSLLGQRGTDTQYF; CDR3nt: TGTGCCAGCAGCTTATTAGGACAAAGAGGCACAGATACGCAGTATTTT
d_gene: TRBD1; abundance: .; j_gene: TRBJ1-1; v_gene: TRBV28; CDR3aa: CASTTPGGAYGTEAFF; CDR3nt: TGTGCCAGCACCACTCCAGGGGGAGCATACGGCACTGAAGCTTTCTTT
d_gene: .; abundance: once; j_gene: TRBJ2-5; v_gene: TRBV18; CDR3aa: CASSPSVQETQYF; CDR3nt: TGTGCCAGCTCACCATCGGTCCAAGAGACCCAGTACTTC
d_gene: TRBD2; abundance: .; j_gene: TRBJ2-1; v_gene: TRBV4-2; CDR3aa: CASSQEETSAHREFF; CDR3nt: TGTGCCAGCAGCCAAGAAGAGACTAGCGCTCACCGGGAGTTCTTC
d_gene: TRBD1; abundance: .; j_gene: TRBJ1-1; v_gene: TRBV28; CDR3aa: CASRQGAWGTEAFF; CDR3nt: TGTGCCAGCAGACAGGGGGCATGGGGCACTGAAGCTTTCTTT
d_gene: TRBD2; abundance: .; j_gene: TRBJ2-1; v_gene: TRBV7-9; CDR3aa: CASSWGLSTSGPNEQFF; CDR3nt: TGTGCCAGCAGCTGGGGCCTTTCGACTAGCGGCCCCAATGAGCAGTTCTTC
d_gene: TRBD2; abundance: .; j_gene: TRBJ2-5; v_gene: TRBV4-1; CDR3aa: CASSQWGTSGIETQYF; CDR3nt: TGCGCCAGCAGCCAATGGGGGACTAGCGGGATAGAGACCCAGTACTTC
d_gene: TRBD1; abundance: .; j_gene: TRBJ2-7; v_gene: TRBV19; CDR3aa: CASSRDRGSLYEQYF; CDR3nt: TGTGCCAGTAGTAGGGACAGGGGATCCCTCTACGAGCAGTACTTC
d_gene: TRBD1; abundance: .; j_gene: TRBJ1-1; v_gene: TRBV10-3; CDR3aa: CATNAQGGDTEAFF; CDR3nt: TGTGCCACCAACGCACAGGGGGGAGACACTGAAGCTTTCTTT
d_gene: TRBD1; abundance: few; j_gene: TRBJ2-7; v_gene: TRBV5-4; CDR3aa: CASSGRVQGAYEQYF; CDR3nt: TGTGCCAGCAGCGGCAGGGTCCAGGGGGCCTACGAGCAGTACTTC
d_gene: TRBD2; abundance: few; j_gene: TRBJ2-1; v_gene: TRBV10-3; CDR3aa: CAIKAGGPYNEQFF; CDR3nt: TGTGCCATTAAAGCGGGAGGCCCCTACAATGAGCAGTTCTTC
d_gene: TRBD2; abundance: few; j_gene: TRBJ2-7; v_gene: TRBV5-4; CDR3aa: CASSVAGGFYEQYF; CDR3nt: TGTGCCAGCAGCGTAGCGGGGGGTTTCTACGAGCAGTACTTC
d_gene: TRBD1; abundance: .; j_gene: TRBJ1-1; v_gene: TRBV2; CDR3aa: CASSITGAKNTEAFF; CDR3nt: TGTGCCAGCAGTATAACAGGGGCTAAGAACACTGAAGCTTTCTTT
d_gene: TRBD1; abundance: few; j_gene: TRBJ1-5; v_gene: TRBV19; CDR3aa: CASSIWTGDQPQHF; CDR3nt: TGTGCCAGTAGTATTTGGACAGGGGATCAGCCCCAGCATTTT
d_gene: TRBD2; abundance: .; j_gene: TRBJ2-3; v_gene: TRBV28; CDR3aa: CASSPSSGRAYTDTQYF; CDR3nt: TGTGCCAGCAGTCCATCTAGCGGGAGGGCATACACAGATACGCAGTATTTT
d_gene: .; abundance: .; j_gene: TRBJ2-7; v_gene: TRBV28; CDR3aa: CASSFPGESGYEQYF; CDR3nt: TGTGCCAGCAGTTTCCCCGGAGAGTCCGGCTACGAGCAGTACTTC
d_gene: TRBD1; abundance: few; j_gene: TRBJ1-6; v_gene: TRBV5-1; CDR3aa: CASSPSTGLDSPLHF; CDR3nt: TGCGCCAGCAGCCCCTCGACAGGGCTGGATTCACCCCTCCACTTT
d_gene: .; abundance: .; j_gene: TRBJ1-2; v_gene: TRBV14; CDR3aa: CASSQNRDYGYTF; CDR3nt: TGTGCCAGCAGCCAAAACAGGGACTATGGCTACACCTTC
d_gene: TRBD2; abundance: few; j_gene: TRBJ2-7; v_gene: TRBV19; CDR3aa: CASRGLAGDAYEQYF; CDR3nt: TGTGCCAGTAGGGGACTAGCGGGAGACGCGTACGAGCAGTACTTC
d_gene: .; abundance: .; j_gene: TRBJ1-5; v_gene: TRBV28; CDR3aa: CASTSGGGRNQPQHF; CDR3nt: TGTGCCAGCACTTCCGGGGGGGGGCGCAATCAGCCCCAGCATTTT
d_gene: .; abundance: .; j_gene: TRBJ1-2; v_gene: TRBV15; CDR3aa: CATSREYRPYRGYTF; CDR3nt: TGTGCCACCAGCAGAGAGTACAGGCCTTATCGGGGCTACACCTTC
d_gene: .; abundance: .; j_gene: TRBJ1-1; v_gene: TRBV11-2; CDR3aa: CASSLDRADAFF; CDR3nt: TGTGCCAGCAGCTTAGACAGGGCTGACGCTTTCTTT
d_gene: TRBD1; abundance: .; j_gene: TRBJ2-3; v_gene: TRBV19; CDR3aa: CASRDRGLTDTQYF; CDR3nt: TGTGCCAGTAGGGACAGGGGATTGACAGATACGCAGTATTTT
d_gene: .; abundance: .; j_gene: TRBJ1-3; v_gene: TRBV28; CDR3aa: CASSLYWRPAGNTIYF; CDR3nt: TGTGCCAGCAGTTTATATTGGCGGCCGGCTGGAAACACCATATATTTT